The present T cell receptor beta chain was sequenced within a study of cytomegalovirus exposure and HLA in healthy donors. Study results and caveats: TCR beta sequences reportedly predicted most subjects' HLA-A and HLA-B alleles accurately.

About this clone: Its target is unknown.

The PCR ran on 60 Vbeta and 13 Jbeta primers. The method was immunoSEQ multiplex PCR; TCRdb's version includes in-frame clones alone and lacks a portion of them. The sample records around 87,000 clones, 65% to 80% being singletons. Trimming stripped 2 bases from V and 7 bases from J, with 12 bases between. This CDR3 spans 13 amino acids. Germline values: CDR1 SGHNT, CDR2 YYREEE (reference sequence). The chain couples TRBV5-4 to TRBJ1-1; the D gene is possibly TRBD1 (5 bases). The receptor was isolated from a man aged 35-49 years in good health and CMV-seronegative. Material: PBMCs. The CDR3 is CASSFAGRGEAFF. For the CDR3, the DNA is TGTGCCAGCAGCTTCGCAGGGAGGGGTGAAGCTTTCTTT. Complete variable domain (other parts from reference TRBV5-4 and TRBJ1-1): ETGVTQSPTHLIKTRGQQVTLRCSSQSGHNTVSWYQQALGQGPQFIFQYYREEENGRGNFPPRFSGLQFPNYSSELNVNALELDDSALYLCASSFAGRGEAFFGQGTRLTVV.